The subject of this entry is one TCR beta chain. The antigen is unknown. Germline V gene lookup returns CDR1 SGHTA and CDR2 FQGNSA. Trimming pared 3 bases from V and 9 bases from J, leaving 11 bases between. The CDR3 runs 13 residues. The sample comes from a study of cytomegalovirus exposure and HLA in healthy donors. Study outcomes and limitations: Later analysis identified several of the most significant clusters that appeared linked to common viral pathogens.

The PCR was carried out with 60 Vbeta primers and 13 Jbeta primers. Sequenced by immunoSEQ multiplex PCR; TCRdb stores in-frame clones only, minus some. In the table there are 100,000 to 150,000 clones, 70% to 90% of which are singletons. J is TRBJ2-2 and V is TRBV7-2; no reliable D call. The sequencing input was PBMCs. The receptor was derived from a man younger than 35 in good health and CMV-seropositive. The CDR3: CASSFFDSRELFF. CDR3 nucleotides: TGTGCCAGCAGCTTTTTCGATAGTAGGGAGCTGTTTTTT.